This entry lists 31 T cell receptor beta chains sequenced from one sample in a study of a mutant IDH1 vaccine in newly diagnosed glioma. Indicated time point: baseline, week 1 (first vaccination visit). Treatment in this sample: pre-vaccination baseline after standard-of-care therapy. Assay used: immunoSEQ multiplex PCR; TCRdb lists only in-frame clones, some missing. The sample records approximately 67,000 clones, around 83% being singletons. This specimen consisted of peripheral blood mononuclear cells (PBMCs), obtained from a glioma patient treated with radiotherapy, temozolomide or both. All receptors derive from a woman aged 18-30 years with glioma. Some clones in this sample may be carry-over from other donors' samples.

J is TRBJ2-7 and V is TRBV15; TRBD1 aligns across 7 bases. Germline loops: CDR1 LNHNV, CDR2 YYDKDF (reference sequence). This CDR3 spans 12 amino acids. Unmatched junction bases numbered 5, after V lost 6 bases and J lost 6 bases. DNA of the CDR3: TGTGCCACCAGTCCGACAGGGCTCGAGCAGTACTTC. Its translation is CATSPTGLEQYF.

V usage is TRBV29-1 and J usage is TRBJ1-2; TRBD1 matches at 7 bases. The CDR3 consists of 12 residues. The junction had 1 base not matched to a gene; V was cut back by 4 bases and J by 2 bases. CDR1 SQVTM and CDR2 ANQGSEA come from the germline V gene. The CDR3 loop is CSVADRNYGYTF. CDR3 nucleotide sequence: TGCAGCGTTGCGGACAGGAACTATGGCTACACCTTC.

This clone was found a few times. At one of its ends the junction is not consistent with the germline gene, which may arise from a read error. The chain couples TRBV30 to TRBJ1-1; D uncertain. The CDR3 totals 13 residues. Germline V gene data show CDR1 as GTSNPN and CDR2 as SVGIG (reference sequence). CDR3 sequence: CAWSVNQHALDSF. The CDR3 DNA reads TGTGCCTGGAGTGTTAATCAACACGCCCTGGATTCCTTT.

The chain is built from TRBV30 and TRBJ1-1; tentative D call: TRBD1 (6 bases). This CDR3 has 15 residues. Germline V gene sequence: CDR1 GTSNPN, CDR2 SVGIG (reference sequence). V was shortened by 4 bases and J by 0 bases, with 15 bases between the two germline ends. This chain's CDR3 is CAWTPIGQMNTEAFF. In DNA, the CDR3 is TGTGCCTGGACCCCCATTGGACAGATGAACACTGAAGCTTTCTTT. The full variable domain, with the rest looked up from reference TRBV30 and TRBJ1-1, is SQTIHQWPATLVQPVGSPLSLECTVEGTSNPNLYWYRQAAGRGLQLLFYSVGIGQISSEVPQNLSASRPQDRQFILSSKKLLLSDSGFYLCAWTPIGQMNTEAFFGQGTRLTVV.

This chain joins TRBV2 and TRBJ2-7, with 9 positions matching TRBD2. The V gene end was trimmed by 10 bases and the J gene end by 2 bases; junction bases not matched to a gene: 24. CDR1 and CDR2 from the germline V gene are SNHLY and FYNNEI. The CDR3 has 19 amino acids. The CDR3 DNA is TGTGCCACCGGCTCGAGGGGACTAGCCCCGGGAGCATTGACCTACGAGCAGTACTTC. Residues: CATGSRGLAPGALTYEQYF. The variable domain in full, with the rest retrieved from reference TRBV2 and TRBJ2-7, is EPEVTQTPSHQVTQMGQEVILRCVPISNHLYFYWYRQILGQKVEFLVSFYNNEISEKSEIFDDQFSVERPDGSNFTLKIRSTKLEDSAMYFCATGSRGLAPGALTYEQYFGPGTRLTVT.

This rearrangement joins TRBV5-6 to TRBJ2-7; D is possibly TRBD2 (6 bases). The ends were cut back, 5 bases at V and 7 bases at J, with 22 bases in the middle. The CDR3 runs 15 residues. Germline V lookup: CDR1 SGHDT, CDR2 YYEEEE. The CDR3 here is CASRGVGGTFGEQYF. CDR3 sequence (DNA): TGTGCCAGCAGGGGGGTAGGAGGGACCTTTGGGGAGCAGTACTTC.

The chain joins TRBV9 to TRBJ2-2; D remains unclear. CDR1 is SGDLS, CDR2 YYNGEE, per germline. Between the trimmed V and J ends, which lost 7 bases and 0 bases, there was a span of 7 bases. This CDR3 is 13 amino acids long. CDR3 DNA sequence: TGTGCCAGCGGAGACCCGAACACCGGGGAGCTGTTTTTT. Protein sequence: CASGDPNTGELFF.

The chain employs TRBV19 and TRBJ1-1; D possibly corresponds to TRBD1 (5 bases). Germline V gives CDR1 LNHDA, CDR2 SQIVND (reference sequence). CDR3 length: 17 amino acids. Trimming pared 4 bases from V and 1 base from J, leaving 19 bases between. The CDR3 loop reads CASSTRGSGDGNTEAFF. Written as DNA, the CDR3 is TGTGCCAGTAGTACTCGGGGCTCAGGAGACGGGAACACTGAAGCTTTCTTT.

This chain connects TRBV6-1 to TRBJ1-1; tentative D call: TRBD1 (5 bases). Trimming took 7 bases from V and 4 from J, leaving 10 bases between them. CDR1 and CDR2 from the germline V gene are MNHNS and SASEGT. CDR3 length: 12 amino acids. The CDR3 protein is CASNPGGTEAFF. The CDR3 DNA reads TGTGCCAGCAACCCGGGGGGCACTGAAGCTTTCTTT.

In nucleotides, the CDR3 is TGTGCCAGCAGTTCGACACAGGACTACACTGAAGCTTTCTTT. Translating gives CASSSTQDYTEAFF. The chain is built from TRBV27 and TRBJ1-1, with a weak D call TRBD1 (5 bases). The germline CDR1 and CDR2 sequences are MNHEY and SMNVEV (reference sequence). V lost 4 bases to trimming and J lost 3 bases, with 12 bases between them. This CDR3 is built from 14 residues.

This chain uses TRBV19 with TRBJ2-1; D ambiguous. This CDR3 comprises 15 residues. V lost 5 bases, J lost 0 bases, and 11 bases lay in between. CDR1 and CDR2 from the germline V gene are LNHDA and SQIVND (reference sequence). The CDR3 reads CASSSKRSSYNEQFF. The CDR3 DNA follows: TGTGCCAGTAGTTCAAAGAGAAGCTCCTACAATGAGCAGTTCTTC.

The rearrangement links TRBV11-1 to TRBJ1-6; a possible D gene is TRBD1 (5 bases). CDR1 and CDR2 from the germline V gene are SGHAT and FQDESV (reference sequence). Trimming pared 8 bases from V and 9 bases from J, leaving 20 bases between. The length of the CDR3 is 15 residues. The CDR3 bases are TGTGCCAGCCGCAGAACTGGGGCAGTAGGTTCACCCCTCCACTTT. Its protein is CASRRTGAVGSPLHF.

The chain has TRBV2 and TRBJ1-1; no firm D call. The V gene lost 7 bases and the J gene lost 0 bases, with 6 bases spanning the gap. The CDR3 is made up of 12 amino acids. CDR1 and CDR2 from the germline V gene are SNHLY and FYNNEI. CDR3 coding DNA: TGTGCCAGCACGGAACTGAACACTGAAGCTTTCTTT. Translated: CASTELNTEAFF.

V is TRBV19 and J is TRBJ1-3; a possible D gene is TRBD1 (6 bases). This CDR3 is built from 16 residues. V dropped 5 bases and J dropped 4 bases, with 18 bases sitting between them. Per the germline V gene, CDR1 is LNHDA and CDR2 is SQIVND (reference sequence). DNA for the CDR3: TGTGCCAGTAGTCCCCTGGACAGAGGGGAAGGAAACACCATATATTTT. This sequence encodes CASSPLDRGEGNTIYF.

This chain connects TRBV18 to TRBJ1-2; D call uncertain. V was cut by 2 bases and J by 3 bases, with 13 bases left in between. The germline V gene encodes CDR1 KGHSH and CDR2 LQKENI. This CDR3 has 15 residues. CDR3: CASSPELNADYGYTF. The CDR3, as DNA: TGTGCCAGCTCACCAGAACTCAACGCGGACTATGGCTACACCTTC. The variable domain in full, completed from reference TRBV18 and TRBJ1-2, reads NAGVMQNPRHLVRRRGQEARLRCSPMKGHSHVYWYRQLPEEGLKFMVYLQKENIIDESGMPKERFSAEFPKEGPSILRIQQVVRGDSAAYFCASSPELNADYGYTFGSGTRLTVV.

V gene TRBV11-1 combines with J gene TRBJ2-5; D gene ambiguous. Trimming cost V 8 bases and J 0 bases, with 4 bases left between them. CDR1 and CDR2 (germline): SGHAT, FQDESV (reference sequence). This CDR3 has 11 amino acids. For the CDR3, the DNA is TGTGCCAGCCGGAACCAAGAGACCCAGTACTTC. It yields the protein CASRNQETQYF. Drawing the rest from reference TRBV11-1 and TRBJ2-5, the complete variable domain is EAEVAQSPRYKITEKSQAVAFWCDPISGHATLYWYRQILGQGPELLVQFQDESVVDDSQLPKDRFSAERLKGVDSTLKIQPAELGDSAMYLCASRNQETQYFGPGTRLLVL.

This sequence joins TRBV2 and TRBJ2-1; the D gene could be TRBD1 or TRBD2 (6 bases each). The CDR3 loop spans 13 amino acids. Germline CDR1 and CDR2: SNHLY and FYNNEI. V was cut by 7 bases and J by 7 bases, with 14 bases left in between. CDR3 bases: TGTGCCAGCACTCTGGAGGGGGGTAATGAGCAGTTCTTC. This translates into CASTLEGGNEQFF.

This chain uses TRBV27 with TRBJ2-3; D is perhaps TRBD2 (6 bases). Germline loops: CDR1 MNHEY, CDR2 SMNVEV (reference sequence). The CDR3 length is 14 residues. Trimming left V 4 bases short and J 5 bases short, with 13 bases between. The CDR3 DNA reads TGTGCCAGCAGTTCGACTAGTTTGCAAGATACGCAGTATTTT. Amino acids: CASSSTSLQDTQYF.

The V gene is TRBV7-2, the J gene TRBJ2-7; D is undetermined. Trimming left V 1 base short and J 5 bases short, with 18 bases between. Germline V CDR1 and CDR2: SGHTA, FQGNSA. The CDR3 contains 16 residues. In nucleotides, the CDR3 is TGTGCCAGCAGCTTAGGTTCGGGCCCCAAGTTACACGAGCAGTACTTC. Its protein product is CASSLGSGPKLHEQYF. Full variable domain (missing parts from reference TRBV7-2 and TRBJ2-7): GAGVSQSPSNKVTEKGKDVELRCDPISGHTALYWYRQSLGQGLEFLIYFQGNSAPDKSGLPSDRFSAERTGGSVSTLTIQRTQQEDSAVYLCASSLGSGPKLHEQYFGPGTRLTVT.

This clone was seen only once. The gene calls are TRBV5-4 and TRBJ1-6; D ambiguous. CDR3 length: 15 residues. Per germline, CDR1 SGHNT and CDR2 YYREEE (reference sequence). Trimming stripped 2 bases from V and 0 bases from J, with 6 bases between. CDR3 DNA sequence: TGTGCCAGCAGCTTTGGGAGCTCCTATAATTCACCCCTCCACTTT. Its protein is CASSFGSSYNSPLHF. The variable domain in full, completed from reference TRBV5-4 and TRBJ1-6, reads ETGVTQSPTHLIKTRGQQVTLRCSSQSGHNTVSWYQQALGQGPQFIFQYYREEENGRGNFPPRFSGLQFPNYSSELNVNALELDDSALYLCASSFGSSYNSPLHFGNGTRLTVT.

The V and J genes are TRBV7-9 and TRBJ2-1; D unresolved. V lost 5 bases, J lost 15 bases, and 5 bases lay in between. Germline V gene data show CDR1 as SEHNR and CDR2 as FQNEAQ (reference sequence). This CDR3 region has 8 residues. CDR3 DNA: TGTGCCAGCAGCCCCAGGTTCTTC. This translates into CASSPRFF.

This clone was observed once. The chain is built from TRBV6-5 and TRBJ2-3, with 8 positions matching TRBD2. In germline, CDR1 is MNHEY, CDR2 SVGAGI. J lost 7 bases, V lost 5 bases, and 8 bases had no gene match. The CDR3 runs 14 residues. CDR3 loop: CASSERTSSYTQYF. DNA for the CDR3: TGTGCCAGCAGTGAACGGACTAGCTCCTATACGCAGTATTTT.

The gene calls are TRBV29-1 and TRBJ1-1; D is undetermined. Germline CDR1 reads SQVTM; CDR2 reads ANQGSEA. The CDR3 is made up of 10 amino acids. Trimming took off 7 bases at V and 2 bases at J, with 5 bases between the two ends. The CDR3 DNA reads TGCAGCGCTTTAAACACTGAAGCTTTCTTT. Residues: CSALNTEAFF.

V usage is TRBV7-2 and J usage is TRBJ1-3; the D is unclear. This CDR3 is 11 amino acids long. The V gene's germline CDR1 is SGHTA and CDR2 FQGNSA. The V end lost 5 bases, the J end lost 8 bases, and 7 bases lay between the germline ends. Here the CDR3 reads CASSRRDTIYF. CDR3 nucleotide sequence: TGTGCCAGCAGCCGGAGGGACACCATATATTTT.

This clone was recorded only once. The V and J genes are TRBV10-1 and TRBJ1-2, with 8 bases lining up with TRBD1. The CDR3 loop spans 13 amino acids. The J segment lost 6 bases and the V segment lost 7 bases, leaving 7 bases of the junction unmatched. The V gene's germline CDR1 is WNHNN and CDR2 SYGVQD (reference sequence). The CDR3 DNA follows: TGCGCCAGCATTTCGGGACAGGCGAATGGCTACACCTTC. This sequence encodes CASISGQANGYTF.

The chain joins TRBV19 to TRBJ1-2; the match to TRBD1 covers 8 bases. The ends lost 3 bases at V and 3 bases at J; junction bases unmatched: 6. Germline V gives CDR1 LNHDA, CDR2 SQIVND (reference sequence). This CDR3 is built from 15 residues. This chain's CDR3 is CASSILPTGDYGYTF. The CDR3 DNA reads TGTGCCAGTAGTATTCTTCCGACAGGGGACTATGGCTACACCTTC.

The chain links TRBV2 to TRBJ2-7; D remains ambiguous. Germline assignment: CDR1 SNHLY and CDR2 FYNNEI. V was trimmed by 4 bases and J by 2 bases, leaving 9 bases between them. The CDR3 covers 13 residues. CDR3 in DNA: TGTGCCAGCAGTGTCGGCCCTACCTACGAGCAGTACTTC. Translating it yields CASSVGPTYEQYF.

The genes are TRBV7-2 and TRBJ1-5; D not certain. The germline V and J ends were trimmed by 3 bases and 0 bases, with 9 bases remaining between them. CDR1 SGHTA and CDR2 FQGNSA come from the germline V gene. The CDR3 extends over 15 amino acids. CDR3 sequence: CASSFEGNSNQPQHF. The CDR3 bases are TGTGCCAGCAGCTTCGAGGGAAATAGCAATCAGCCCCAGCATTTT.

The gene calls are TRBV29-1 and TRBJ1-1; 10 nucleotides match TRBD1. Germline V gene data show CDR1 as SQVTM and CDR2 as ANQGSEA. The V gene end was trimmed by 7 bases and the J gene end by 7 bases; junction bases not matched to a gene: 3. The CDR3 length is 11 residues. Written as DNA, the CDR3 is TGCAGCGGGGACAGGGGTATTGAAGCTTTCTTT. This encodes CSGDRGIEAFF.

The chain couples TRBV6-1 to TRBJ2-7, with a possible D match to TRBD2 (7 bases). Germline CDR1 is MNHNS and CDR2 is SASEGT. The CDR3 consists of 14 residues. V lost 3 bases and J 2 bases, leaving 11 bases between the germline ends. The CDR3 DNA follows: TGTGCCAGCAGTGATTCCGGGGGGCCCTACGAGCAGTACTTC. Its translation is CASSDSGGPYEQYF.

This clone has more than one count but fewer than ten. The chain combines TRBV7-3 with TRBJ2-1; D is possibly TRBD1 (6 bases). Germline loops: CDR1 SGHTA, CDR2 FQGTGA. V was clipped by 0 bases and J by 5 bases, with 17 bases between them. The CDR3 extends over 17 amino acids. The CDR3 reads CASSLTWTATLNNEQFF. The CDR3 nucleotides read TGTGCCAGCAGCTTAACGTGGACAGCAACACTAAACAATGAGCAGTTCTTC.